The clone carrying this T cell receptor beta chain occurred once. Antigen: not known. Just one base apart from a much larger clone, this may be a read error. This sample stems from a study of liver allograft versus peripheral blood T cells. On the study more broadly: Comparing T cell receptor repertoires in transplanted livers with those in recipients' peripheral blood was part of the design.

TCRdb re-called the reads through MiXCR, storing one row per CDR3 protein. The sample records 7,000 to 9,500 distinct CDR3 sequences, 15% to 20% being singletons. This CDR3 comprises 13 residues. V dropped 11 bases and J dropped 5 bases, with 18 bases sitting between them. Germline lookup yields CDR1 MNHEY and CDR2 SVGAGI. General study points: T cell receptor repertoires inside liver allografts reportedly differed from those in peripheral blood.

The clonotype originates from a human patient who had a liver transplant. Certain T cells may be donor cells from the graft. This rearrangement joins TRBV6-5 to TRBJ2-5; tentatively, D is TRBD1 or TRBD2 (5 bases each). The CDR3 sequence: CAGSSTGGETQYF. The CDR3 bases are TGTGCCGGCTCCAGCACAGGCGGGGAGACCCAGTACTTC.